Given below is one TCR beta chain in context. What it binds is not known. These data belong to a study of shared clonotypes between healthy human individuals. The overall study: Each donor's CD4 naive and CD4 memory cells filled three plates apiece, CD8 naive two, and CD8 memory one.

There are 19 residues in the CDR3. V was shortened by 4 bases and J by 5 bases, with 27 bases between the two germline ends. Germline CDR1 is MGHRA and CDR2 is YSYEKL. Assay used: immunoSEQ multiplex PCR; TCRdb lists only in-frame clones, some missing. The data show 110,000 or so clones, about 70% seen once. Findings of the study overall: Only a few donors were included, so the genetic and exposure-history diversity represented was limited. Investigators expected sequencing depth to affect clonotype sharing among donors.

The V gene is TRBV4-1, the J gene TRBJ1-5; maybe TRBD1 (5 bases). The receptor was isolated from a young woman in good health. The sequenced material came from memory CD8+ T cells sorted from blood. Subset described: CD45RO+ cells pooled with CCR7-negative TemRA cells. The CDR3 protein is CASSRRQIFNYIGHQPQHF. The DNA for the CDR3 is TGCGCCAGCAGCCGGAGACAGATATTTAATTATATTGGACATCAGCCCCAGCATTTT.